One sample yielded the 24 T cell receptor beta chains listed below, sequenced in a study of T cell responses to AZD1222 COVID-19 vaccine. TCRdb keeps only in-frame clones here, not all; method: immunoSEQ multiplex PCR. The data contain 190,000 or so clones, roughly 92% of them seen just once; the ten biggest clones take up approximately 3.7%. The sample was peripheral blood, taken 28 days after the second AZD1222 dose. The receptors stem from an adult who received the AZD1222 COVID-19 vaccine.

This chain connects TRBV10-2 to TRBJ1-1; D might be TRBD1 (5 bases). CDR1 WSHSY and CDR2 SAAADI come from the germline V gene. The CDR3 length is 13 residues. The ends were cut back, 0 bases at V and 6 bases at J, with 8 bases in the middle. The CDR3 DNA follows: TGCGCCAGCAGTGAGTCGATAGGGGCTGAAGCTTTCTTT. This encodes CASSESIGAEAFF.

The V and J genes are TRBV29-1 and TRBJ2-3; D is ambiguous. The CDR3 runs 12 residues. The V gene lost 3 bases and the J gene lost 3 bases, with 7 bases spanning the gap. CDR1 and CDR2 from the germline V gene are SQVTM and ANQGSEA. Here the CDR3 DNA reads TGCAGCGTTGACCTAATGACAGATACGCAGTATTTT. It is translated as CSVDLMTDTQYF.

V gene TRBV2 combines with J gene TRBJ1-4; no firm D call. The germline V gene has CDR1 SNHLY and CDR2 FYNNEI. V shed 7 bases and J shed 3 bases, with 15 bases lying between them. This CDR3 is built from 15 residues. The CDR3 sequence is CASIRTGVANEKLFF. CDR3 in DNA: TGTGCCAGCATTAGGACCGGGGTCGCTAATGAAAAACTGTTTTTT.

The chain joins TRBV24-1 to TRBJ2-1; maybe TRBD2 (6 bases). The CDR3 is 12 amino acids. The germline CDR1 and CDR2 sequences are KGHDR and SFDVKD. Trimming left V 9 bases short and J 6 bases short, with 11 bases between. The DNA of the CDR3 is TGTGCCACCTCTAGGGACTTCAATGAGCAGTTCTTC. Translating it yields CATSRDFNEQFF.

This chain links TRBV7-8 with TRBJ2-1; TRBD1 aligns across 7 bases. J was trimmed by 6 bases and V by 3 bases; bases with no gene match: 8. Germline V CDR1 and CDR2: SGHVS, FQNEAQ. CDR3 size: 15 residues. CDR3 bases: TGTGCCAGCAGCTTGGGAAGCCGGGACAGCAATGAGCAGTTCTTC. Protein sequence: CASSLGSRDSNEQFF.

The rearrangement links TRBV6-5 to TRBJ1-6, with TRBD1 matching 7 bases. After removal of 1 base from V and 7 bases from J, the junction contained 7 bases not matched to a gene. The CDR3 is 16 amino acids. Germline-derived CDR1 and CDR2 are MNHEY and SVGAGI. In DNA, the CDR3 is TGTGCCAGCAGTTACTTTCACAGGGGCGGGAATTCACCCCTCCACTTT. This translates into CASSYFHRGGNSPLHF.

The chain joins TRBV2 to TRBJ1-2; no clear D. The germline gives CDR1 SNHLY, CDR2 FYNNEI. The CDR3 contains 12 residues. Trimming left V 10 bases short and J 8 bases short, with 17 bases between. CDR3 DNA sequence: TGTGCCACCTATGGAGGAATAGTGGGCTACACCTTC. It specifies CATYGGIVGYTF.

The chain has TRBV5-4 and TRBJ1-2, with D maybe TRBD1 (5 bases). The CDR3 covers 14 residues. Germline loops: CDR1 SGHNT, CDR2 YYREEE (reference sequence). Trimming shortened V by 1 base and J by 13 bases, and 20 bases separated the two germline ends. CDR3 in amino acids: CASSLLDTGAPLTF. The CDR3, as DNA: TGTGCCAGCAGCTTGCTGGATACCGGGGCCCCCCTCACCTTC.

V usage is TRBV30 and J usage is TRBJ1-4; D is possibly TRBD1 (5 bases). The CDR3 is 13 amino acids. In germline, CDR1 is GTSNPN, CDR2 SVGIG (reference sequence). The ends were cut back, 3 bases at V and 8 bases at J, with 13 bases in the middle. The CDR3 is CAWSPRAGEKLFF. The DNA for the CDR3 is TGTGCCTGGAGCCCCAGGGCTGGCGAAAAACTGTTTTTT.

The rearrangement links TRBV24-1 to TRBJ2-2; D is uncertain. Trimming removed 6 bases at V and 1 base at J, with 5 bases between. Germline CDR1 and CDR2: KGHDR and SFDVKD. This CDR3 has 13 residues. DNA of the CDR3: TGTGCCACCAGTTCATTGAACACCGGGGAGCTGTTTTTT. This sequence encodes CATSSLNTGELFF.

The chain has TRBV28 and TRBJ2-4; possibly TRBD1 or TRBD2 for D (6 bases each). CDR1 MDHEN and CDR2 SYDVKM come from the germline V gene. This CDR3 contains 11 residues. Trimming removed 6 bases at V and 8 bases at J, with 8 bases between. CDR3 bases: TGTGCCAGCAGAGGGGGGCACATTCAGTACTTC. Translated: CASRGGHIQYF.

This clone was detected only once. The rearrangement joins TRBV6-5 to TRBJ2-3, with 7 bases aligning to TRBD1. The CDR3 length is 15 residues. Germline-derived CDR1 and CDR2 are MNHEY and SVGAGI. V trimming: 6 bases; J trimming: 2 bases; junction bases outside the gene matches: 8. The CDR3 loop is CASSTTGTHTDTQYF. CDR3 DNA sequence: TGTGCCAGCAGCACGACAGGGACCCACACAGATACGCAGTATTTT.

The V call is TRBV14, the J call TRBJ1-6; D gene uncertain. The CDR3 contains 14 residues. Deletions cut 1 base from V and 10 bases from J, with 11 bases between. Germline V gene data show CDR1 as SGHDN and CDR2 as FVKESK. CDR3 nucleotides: TGTGCCAGCAGCCAAGCTCCTCTCGGATCACCCCTCCACTTT. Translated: CASSQAPLGSPLHF.

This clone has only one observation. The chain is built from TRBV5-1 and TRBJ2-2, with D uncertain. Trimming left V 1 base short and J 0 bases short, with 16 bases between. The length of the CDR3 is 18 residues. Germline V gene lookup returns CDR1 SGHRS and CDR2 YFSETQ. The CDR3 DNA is TGCGCCAGCAGCTTGTCGTCGATGAGTGGATCGAACACCGGGGAGCTGTTTTTT. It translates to CASSLSSMSGSNTGELFF.

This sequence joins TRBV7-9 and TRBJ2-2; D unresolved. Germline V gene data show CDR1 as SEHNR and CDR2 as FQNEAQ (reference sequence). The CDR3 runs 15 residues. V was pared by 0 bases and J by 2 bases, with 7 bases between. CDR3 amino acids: CASSLARANTGELFF. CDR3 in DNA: TGTGCCAGCAGCTTAGCCCGAGCTAACACCGGGGAGCTGTTTTTT.

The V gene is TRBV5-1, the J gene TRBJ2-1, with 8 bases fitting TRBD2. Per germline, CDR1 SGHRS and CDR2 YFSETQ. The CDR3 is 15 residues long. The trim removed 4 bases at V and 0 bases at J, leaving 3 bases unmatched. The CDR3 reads CASSQRESSYNEQFF. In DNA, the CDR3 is TGCGCCAGCAGCCAGCGGGAGAGCTCCTACAATGAGCAGTTCTTC.

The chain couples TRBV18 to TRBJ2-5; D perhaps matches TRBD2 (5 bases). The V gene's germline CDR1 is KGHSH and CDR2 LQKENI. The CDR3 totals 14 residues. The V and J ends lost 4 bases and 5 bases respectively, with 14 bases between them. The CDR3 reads CASSQASGWETQYF. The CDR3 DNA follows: TGTGCCAGCTCACAAGCGAGCGGTTGGGAGACCCAGTACTTC.

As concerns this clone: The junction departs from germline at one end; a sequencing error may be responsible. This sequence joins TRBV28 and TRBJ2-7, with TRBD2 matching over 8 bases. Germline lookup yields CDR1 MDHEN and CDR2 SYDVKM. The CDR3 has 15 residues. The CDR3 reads CASSPGAYRSGSTDF. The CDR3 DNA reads TGTGCCAGCAGCCCAGGGGCATATAGGAGCGGGAGTACCGACTTC.

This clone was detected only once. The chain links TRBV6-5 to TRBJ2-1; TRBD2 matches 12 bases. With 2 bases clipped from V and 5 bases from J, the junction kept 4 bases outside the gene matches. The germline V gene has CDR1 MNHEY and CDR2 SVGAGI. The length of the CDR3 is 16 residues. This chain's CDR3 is CASSYQTSGGNNEQFF. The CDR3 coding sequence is TGTGCCAGCAGTTACCAGACTAGCGGGGGCAACAATGAGCAGTTCTTC.

The CDR3 sequence: CASSPPSGANVLTF. DNA for the CDR3: TGTGCCAGCAGTCCGCCCTCTGGGGCCAACGTCCTGACTTTC. This chain connects TRBV28 to TRBJ2-6; D call uncertain. Germline V gives CDR1 MDHEN, CDR2 SYDVKM. This CDR3 is 14 amino acids long. V was clipped by 5 bases and J by 0 bases, with 5 bases between them.

CDR3 in amino acids: CAASSGRYGEQYF. In DNA, the CDR3 is TGTGCCGCTTCTAGCGGGAGGTACGGCGAGCAGTACTTC. V and J are TRBV30 and TRBJ2-7; TRBD2 matches 11 bases. CDR3 size: 13 residues. V lost 8 bases to trimming and J lost 6 bases; unmatched junction nucleotides: 9. Per germline, CDR1 GTSNPN and CDR2 SVGIG (reference sequence). Full variable domain (rest looked up from reference TRBV30 and TRBJ2-7): SQTIHQWPATLVQPVGSPLSLECTVEGTSNPNLYWYRQAAGRGLQLLFYSVGIGQISSEVPQNLSASRPQDRQFILSSKKLLLSDSGFYLCAASSGRYGEQYFGPGTRLTVT.

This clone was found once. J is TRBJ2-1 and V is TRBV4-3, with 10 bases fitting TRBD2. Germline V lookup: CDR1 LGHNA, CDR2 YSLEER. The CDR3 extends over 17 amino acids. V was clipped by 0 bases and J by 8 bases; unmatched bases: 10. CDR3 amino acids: CASSQDWLAGAVYEQFF. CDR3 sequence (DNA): TGCGCCAGCAGCCAAGATTGGCTAGCGGGAGCGGTGTATGAGCAGTTCTTC.

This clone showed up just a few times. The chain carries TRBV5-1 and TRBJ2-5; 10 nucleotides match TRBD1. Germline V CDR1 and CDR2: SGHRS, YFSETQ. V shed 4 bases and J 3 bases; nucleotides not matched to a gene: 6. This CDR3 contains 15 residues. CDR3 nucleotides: TGCGCCAGCAGCCGCACCGGGACAGGGGAAGAGACCCAGTACTTC. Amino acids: CASSRTGTGEETQYF. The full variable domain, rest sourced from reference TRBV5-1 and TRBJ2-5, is KAGVTQTPRYLIKTRGQQVTLSCSPISGHRSVSWYQQTPGQGLQFLFEYFSETQRNKGNFPGRFSGRQFSNSRSEMNVSTLELGDSALYLCASSRTGTGEETQYFGPGTRLLVL.

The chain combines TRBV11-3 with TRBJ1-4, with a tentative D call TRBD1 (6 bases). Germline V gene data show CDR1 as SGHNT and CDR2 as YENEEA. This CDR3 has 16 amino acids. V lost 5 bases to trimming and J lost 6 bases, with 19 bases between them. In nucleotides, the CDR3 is TGTGCCAGCAGCACTCCGCCGGGGGCATCGGATGAAAAACTGTTTTTT. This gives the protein CASSTPPGASDEKLFF.